A single sample gave rise to the 4 T cell receptor beta chains below, sequenced in a study of blood T cell repertoires in COVID-19. This table comes from immunoSEQ multiplex PCR, and its TCRdb copy is limited to in-frame clones, with some not included. Here the sample spans approximately 400,000 clones, approximately 89% being singletons. Sequenced input: PBMCs or T cells enriched from blood (not recorded which). These TCRs come from a woman aged 40 to 49 who had been exposed to COVID-19.

This chain links TRBV7-2 with TRBJ1-5; D may be TRBD1 (6 bases). The CDR3 sequence is 14 residues long. Germline V gene data show CDR1 as SGHTA and CDR2 as FQGNSA. The V gene lost 1 base and the J gene lost 7 bases, with 11 bases spanning the gap. The CDR3 region is CASSLGGGRQPQHF. DNA for the CDR3: TGTGCCAGCAGCTTAGGAGGGGGTAGGCAGCCCCAGCATTTT.

V gene TRBV6-5 combines with J gene TRBJ2-6; D is perhaps TRBD1 (6 bases). The CDR3 runs 15 residues. Between the trimmed V and J ends, which lost 6 bases and 2 bases, there was a span of 11 bases. In germline, CDR1 is MNHEY, CDR2 SVGAGI. The CDR3 loop reads CASRPQGTGANVLTF. The CDR3 DNA reads as TGTGCCAGCAGGCCCCAGGGGACTGGGGCCAACGTCCTGACTTTC.

The chain uses TRBV2 and TRBJ1-5; the D is unclear. This CDR3 has 13 amino acids. In germline, CDR1 is SNHLY, CDR2 FYNNEI. V was pared by 2 bases and J by 5 bases, with 7 bases between. CDR3 DNA: TGTGCCAGCAGTGAACAGAATTATCAGCCCCAGCATTTT. Amino acid sequence: CASSEQNYQPQHF.

The gene calls are TRBV7-6 and TRBJ1-1; 8 nucleotides match TRBD1. The CDR3 covers 14 residues. The germline V gene encodes CDR1 SGHVS and CDR2 FNYEAQ. Germline trimming cut 5 bases from V and 3 bases from J; bases unmatched to any gene: 5. The CDR3 sequence: CASSPVQGDTEAFF. The CDR3 region has the DNA TGTGCCAGCAGCCCCGTACAGGGGGACACTGAAGCTTTCTTT.